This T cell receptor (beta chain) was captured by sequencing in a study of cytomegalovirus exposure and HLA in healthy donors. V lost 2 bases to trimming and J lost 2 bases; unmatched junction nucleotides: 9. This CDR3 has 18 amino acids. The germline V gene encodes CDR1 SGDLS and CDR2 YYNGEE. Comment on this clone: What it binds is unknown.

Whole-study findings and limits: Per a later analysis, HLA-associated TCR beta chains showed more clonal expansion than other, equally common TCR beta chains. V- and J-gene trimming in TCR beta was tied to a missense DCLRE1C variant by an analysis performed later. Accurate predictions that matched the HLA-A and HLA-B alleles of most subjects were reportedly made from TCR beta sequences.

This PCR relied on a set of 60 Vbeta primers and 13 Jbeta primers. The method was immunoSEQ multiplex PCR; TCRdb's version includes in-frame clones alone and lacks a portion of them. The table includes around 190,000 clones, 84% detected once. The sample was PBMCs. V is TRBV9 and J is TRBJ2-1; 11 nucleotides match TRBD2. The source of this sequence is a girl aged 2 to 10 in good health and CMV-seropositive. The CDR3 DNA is TGTGCCAGCAGCGTTCTAGCGGGGGGCCAGGGGACCTACAATGAGCAGTTCTTC. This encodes CASSVLAGGQGTYNEQFF.